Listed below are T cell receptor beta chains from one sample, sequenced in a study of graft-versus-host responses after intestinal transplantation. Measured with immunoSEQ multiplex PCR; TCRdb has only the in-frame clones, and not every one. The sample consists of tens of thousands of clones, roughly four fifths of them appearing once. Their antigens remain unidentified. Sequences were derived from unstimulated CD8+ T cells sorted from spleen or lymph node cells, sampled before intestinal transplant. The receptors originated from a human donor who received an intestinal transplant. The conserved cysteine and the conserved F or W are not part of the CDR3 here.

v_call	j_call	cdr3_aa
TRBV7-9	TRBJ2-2	ASSLGQGAILNTGELF
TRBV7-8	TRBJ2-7	ASSPGGLADEQY
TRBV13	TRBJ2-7	ASSLDFEAWEQY
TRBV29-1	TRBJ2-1	SVDPGLAGPFYNEQF
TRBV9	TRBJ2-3	ASSVEGGSTDTQY
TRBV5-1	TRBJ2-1	ASSLRGVEGAVDEQF
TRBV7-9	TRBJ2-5	ASSLSTGQETQY
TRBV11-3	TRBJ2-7	ASSADGEYEQY
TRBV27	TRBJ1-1	ASSLSGQPEAF
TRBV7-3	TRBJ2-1	ASSCLAGGPTEQF
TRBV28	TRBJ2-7	ASRVEGVSYEQY